These 14 T cell receptor beta chains were sequenced from one sample in a study of patients and donors after allogeneic stem cell transplantation. MiXCR, applied by TCRdb to the RT-PCR reads, yields one record per CDR3 protein. The table has about 200,000 distinct CDR3 sequences, around 40% seen once; the top ten hold about 9.9%. The sequencing sample was made of blood, either unsorted or a sorted T cell fraction (not recorded which). These receptors were obtained from a human donor who was either an allogeneic HSCT recipient or a stem cell or donor lymphocyte infusion donor (not recorded which). It is not recorded whose cells these are; they may come from a transplant donor.

This chain links TRBV5-6 with TRBJ2-3; D perhaps matches TRBD1 (6 bases). Germline V gene lookup returns CDR1 SGHDT and CDR2 YYEEEE. The CDR3 has 15 amino acids. V lost 2 bases to trimming and J lost 3 bases, with 13 bases between them. The CDR3 loop reads CASSFRAGVTDTQYF. The CDR3 DNA is TGTGCCAGCAGCTTTCGGGCAGGGGTGACAGATACGCAGTATTTT.

J is TRBJ2-1 and V is TRBV5-1; no firm D call. CDR3 length equals 14 residues. Germline V gene sequence: CDR1 SGHRS, CDR2 YFSETQ. Deletions cut 6 bases from V and 3 bases from J, with 13 bases between. DNA for the CDR3: TGCGCCAGCAACCGTGGCCAGGTCTACAATGAGCAGTTCTTC. This translates into CASNRGQVYNEQFF.

This clonotype was observed a handful of times. The V call is TRBV12-3 or TRBV12-4, the J call TRBJ1-2; TRBD1 is a possible D gene (5 bases). V was trimmed by 2 bases and J by 2 bases, leaving 12 bases between them. The CDR3 is 15 residues long. CDR3 DNA sequence: TGTGCCAGCAGTTTAAGTTATGGGGACAACTATGGCTACACCTTC. Its protein product is CASSLSYGDNYGYTF.

The table lists this clonotype with a few counts. This sequence joins TRBV7-8 and TRBJ1-1; D is ambiguous. Germline values: CDR1 SGHVS, CDR2 FQNEAQ. The CDR3 has 13 amino acids. V was pared by 5 bases and J by 6 bases, with 13 bases between. The CDR3 here is CASSVNVWAEAFF. The CDR3 nucleotides are TGTGCCAGCAGCGTTAATGTGTGGGCTGAAGCTTTCTTT.

This clonotype was seen more than once but under ten times. The chain uses TRBV12-3 or TRBV12-4 and TRBJ1-1; D is ambiguous. The CDR3 runs to 11 residues. V lost 6 bases to trimming and J lost 7 bases, with 9 bases between them. CDR3: CASRRDGEAFF. The CDR3 region has the DNA TGTGCCAGCAGACGAGACGGTGAAGCTTTCTTT.

The rearrangement uses TRBV6-5 and TRBJ1-1; D unresolved. This CDR3 is 13 amino acids long. Germline values: CDR1 MNHEY, CDR2 SVGAGI. Trimming stripped 2 bases from V and 5 bases from J, with 9 bases between. CDR3 sequence (DNA): TGTGCCAGCAGTTACGAGGTTTGGACTGAAGCTTTCTTT. This encodes CASSYEVWTEAFF.

This clonotype was observed a few times. The V and J genes are TRBV20-1 and TRBJ2-7; D gene uncertain. Germline V CDR1 and CDR2: DFQATT, SNEGSKA (reference sequence). V lost 1 base, J lost 2 bases, and 12 bases lay in between. The CDR3 spans 14 residues. The CDR3 reads CSARGNRYPYEQYF. CDR3 bases: TGCAGTGCTAGAGGGAACCGTTATCCCTACGAGCAGTACTTC.

This clonotype was seen a few times. The chain combines TRBV20-1 with TRBJ1-1, with D maybe TRBD1 (6 bases). V dropped 6 bases and J dropped 1 base, with 9 bases sitting between them. The CDR3 length is 12 residues. Germline CDR1 DFQATT, CDR2 SNEGSKA (reference sequence). The CDR3 nucleotides read TGCAGTGCCACGGACAGGAACACTGAAGCTTTCTTT. Translating it yields CSATDRNTEAFF.

The V call is TRBV19, the J call TRBJ1-2; D is perhaps TRBD1 (5 bases). In germline, CDR1 is LNHDA, CDR2 SQIVND (reference sequence). The CDR3 is made up of 13 amino acids. V shed 4 bases and J shed 6 bases, with 12 bases lying between them. CDR3 residues: CASSKPGPNGYTF. The CDR3 coding sequence is TGTGCCAGTAGTAAGCCGGGGCCCAATGGCTACACCTTC. Full variable domain (missing parts from reference TRBV19 and TRBJ1-2): DGGITQSPKYLFRKEGQNVTLSCEQNLNHDAMYWYRQDPGQGLRLIYYSQIVNDFQKGDIAEGYSVSREKKESFPLTVTSAQKNPTAFYLCASSKPGPNGYTFGSGTRLTVV.

This clonotype was counted only a few times. This chain links TRBV12-3 or TRBV12-4 with TRBJ1-2; 8 positions match TRBD1. With V trimmed by 5 bases and J by 6 bases, 11 bases remained unmatched. The CDR3 runs to 15 residues. The CDR3 reads CASSQMAGQGDGYTF. The CDR3 region has the DNA TGTGCCAGCAGTCAAATGGCCGGACAGGGCGATGGCTACACCTTC.

In its sample, this clonotype was seen once. The J gene is TRBJ2-2, the V gene TRBV7-6, with D maybe TRBD1 (5 bases). Trimming removed 5 bases at V and 3 bases at J, with 13 bases between. The CDR3 is 15 amino acids. Germline lookup yields CDR1 SGHVS and CDR2 FNYEAQ. The CDR3, as DNA: TGTGCCAGCAGCAACCAGGGTTGGGACACCGGGGAGCTGTTTTTT. Translating gives CASSNQGWDTGELFF.

This sequence joins TRBV27 and TRBJ2-5; tentative D call: TRBD1 (6 bases). The germline gives CDR1 MNHEY, CDR2 SMNVEV (reference sequence). The CDR3 consists of 13 residues. V dropped 3 bases and J dropped 2 bases, with 7 bases sitting between them. For the CDR3, the DNA is TGTGCCAGCAGTTTGGACAGACAAGAGACCCAGTACTTC. Translated, it gives CASSLDRQETQYF.

This clonotype was seen a handful of times. The V and J genes are TRBV12-3 or TRBV12-4 and TRBJ1-2, with TRBD1 as a possible D gene (5 bases). The CDR3 has 14 residues. Trimming removed 1 base from V and 4 bases from J, with 10 bases in between. The CDR3 bases are TGTGCCAGCAGTTTAGAGGGGCAGAGCTATGGCTACACCTTC. It codes for CASSLEGQSYGYTF.

For the CDR3, the DNA is TGTGCCAGCAGCCTGAACGGGGACGGGAATTCACCCCTCCACTTT. Translating gives CASSLNGDGNSPLHF. The chain employs TRBV7-3 and TRBJ1-6, with a possible D match to TRBD1 (5 bases). The CDR3 spans 15 residues. Germline CDR1 SGHTA, CDR2 FQGTGA. Trimming removed 5 bases from V and 7 bases from J, with 15 bases in between.